The 2 T cell receptor beta chains below were found in one sample sequenced in a study of chemoradiotherapy in HPV16-positive cancers. Profiling relied on immunoSEQ multiplex PCR, and the TCRdb table lists in-frame clones only, not all of them. The data hold about 32,000 clones, with about 87% observed a single time. Sequences were derived from blood, sampled from a patient who underwent chemoradiotherapy. Receptors originate from a human donor with HPV-associated anogenital cancer.

Worth noting for this clone: At one end, the junction sequence differs from germline, possibly due to a read error. The chain employs TRBV7-7 and TRBJ2-1; weak D call: TRBD1 (6 bases). CDR1 SSHAT and CDR2 FNYEAQ come from the germline V gene (reference sequence). CDR3 length: 15 amino acids. CDR3 nucleotide sequence: TGTGCTAGCAGCCCTCTACCGACAGGAGTGAATGAGCAGTTCTTC. This gives the protein CASSPLPTGVNEQFF.

The chain carries TRBV19 and TRBJ1-2; 9 bases agree with TRBD1. Trimming at V came to 5 bases and at J to 4 bases, leaving 5 bases not matched to a gene. There are 14 residues in the CDR3. Germline CDR1 is LNHDA and CDR2 is SQIVND (reference sequence). CDR3 region: CASSLETGGYGYTF. CDR3 sequence (DNA): TGTGCCAGTAGTTTGGAGACAGGGGGCTATGGCTACACCTTC.